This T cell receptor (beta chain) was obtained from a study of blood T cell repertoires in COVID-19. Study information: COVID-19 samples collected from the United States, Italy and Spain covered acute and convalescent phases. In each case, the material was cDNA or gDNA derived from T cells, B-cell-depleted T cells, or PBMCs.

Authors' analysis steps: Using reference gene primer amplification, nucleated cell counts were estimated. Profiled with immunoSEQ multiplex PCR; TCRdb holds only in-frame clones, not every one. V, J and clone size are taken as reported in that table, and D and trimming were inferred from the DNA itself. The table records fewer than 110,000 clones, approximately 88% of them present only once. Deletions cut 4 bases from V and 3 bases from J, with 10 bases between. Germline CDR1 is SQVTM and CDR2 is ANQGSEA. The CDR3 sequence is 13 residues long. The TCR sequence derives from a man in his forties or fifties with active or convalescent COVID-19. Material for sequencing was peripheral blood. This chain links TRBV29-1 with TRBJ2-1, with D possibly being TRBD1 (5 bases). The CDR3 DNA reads TGCAGCGTTGTATTAGGGGACTACAATGAGCAGTTCTTC. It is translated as CSVVLGDYNEQFF.